Shown below are 21 T cell receptor beta chains from a single sample sequenced in a study of T cell repertoires in cytomegalovirus infection. Antigens for these TCRs are unknown. A single record per CDR3 protein comes from TCRdb applying MiXCR to the reads. This table has some 940,000 distinct CDR3 sequences, about a third appearing once. Sequencing was performed on cultured CD8+ T cells from PBMCs, taken from culture after CMV antigen stimulation. These receptors all come from a human donor in good health (CMV status not recorded). Some clones in this sample may be carry-over from other donors' samples.

This clonotype was counted ten times or more. The V call is TRBV7-3, the J call TRBJ2-1, with D unclear. V gave up 1 base and J gave up 6 bases, with 13 bases separating them. The germline gives CDR1 SGHTA, CDR2 FQGTGA. This CDR3 contains 15 residues. CDR3 loop: CASSLILGLSNEQFF. The CDR3 bases are TGTGCCAGCAGCTTAATTCTAGGGTTATCCAATGAGCAGTTCTTC.

The chain couples TRBV6-1 to TRBJ2-1; 13 bases match TRBD2. Germline values: CDR1 MNHNS, CDR2 SASEGT. V lost 1 base, J lost 4 bases, and 1 base stayed unmatched. The CDR3 contains 16 residues. CDR3 in amino acids: CASSEGGLAGYNEQFF. CDR3 DNA sequence: TGTGCCAGCAGTGAAGGGGGACTAGCGGGGTACAATGAGCAGTTCTTC.

The chain couples TRBV7-8 to TRBJ2-3; no clear D gene. This CDR3 has 16 amino acids. Trimming cost V 5 bases and J 2 bases, with 17 bases left between them. Germline V gene sequence: CDR1 SGHVS, CDR2 FQNEAQ. DNA of the CDR3: TGTGCCAGCAGCCCGGACCGCATCCGATACACAGATACGCAGTATTTT. This encodes CASSPDRIRYTDTQYF.

This sequence joins TRBV6-1 and TRBJ2-3, with TRBD1 identical over 7 bases. The CDR3 has 13 amino acids. Losses at the gene ends were 6 bases for V and 0 bases for J; bases not matched to a gene: 0. In germline, CDR1 is MNHNS, CDR2 SASEGT. The CDR3 is CASRDRSTDTQYF. CDR3 coding DNA: TGTGCCAGCAGGGACAGGAGCACAGATACGCAGTATTTT.

A word on this clonotype: One junction end does not reproduce the germline sequence, and a read error may be involved. The chain links TRBV19 to TRBJ2-2; D gene ambiguous. Germline loops: CDR1 LNHDA, CDR2 SQIVND (reference sequence). CDR3 length equals 12 residues. Here the CDR3 DNA reads TGTGCCAGTAGTATGAACATCGGGGAGCTGTTTTTT. Its translation is CASSMNIGELFF.

Turning to this clonotype: The junction and the germline gene differ at one end; a read error may be behind it. The rearrangement links TRBV19 to TRBJ1-1; D is uncertain. The CDR3 totals 13 residues. CDR1 is LNHDA and CDR2 is SQIVND in the germline V gene (reference sequence). CDR3 in DNA: TGTGCTAGTAGTATACGACCCGGAGATGAAGCTTTCTTT. The encoded protein is CASSIRPGDEAFF.

The chain is built from TRBV7-9 and TRBJ2-2; 12 bases map to TRBD2. The trim removed 5 bases at V and 1 base at J, leaving 8 bases unmatched. CDR3 length: 18 amino acids. Germline CDR1 SEHNR, CDR2 FQNEAQ (reference sequence). The DNA for the CDR3 is TGTGCCAGCAGCAGAGGACTAGCGGGGCTAAGGAACACCGGGGAGCTGTTTTTT. Translating gives CASSRGLAGLRNTGELFF.

This chain joins TRBV27 and TRBJ2-5; a weak D match, TRBD2 (5 bases). Germline V gene lookup returns CDR1 MNHEY and CDR2 SMNVEV (reference sequence). The CDR3 has 17 amino acids. The V end lost 3 bases, the J end lost 3 bases, and 20 bases lay between the germline ends. In DNA, the CDR3 is TGTGCCAGCAGTTTTTTAGGATCCGGGGAAGCTAAAGAGACCCAGTACTTC. Its protein is CASSFLGSGEAKETQYF.

The V and J genes are TRBV14 and TRBJ1-1, with TRBD1 matching over 8 bases. The CDR3 is made up of 14 amino acids. Germline V gives CDR1 SGHDN, CDR2 FVKESK. Germline trimming cut 0 bases from V and 10 bases from J; bases unmatched to any gene: 7. CDR3 coding DNA: TGTGCCAGCAGCCAAGATCCCAGGGGGCGGGGAGCTTTCTTT. This sequence encodes CASSQDPRGRGAFF.

The chain joins TRBV6-5 to TRBJ2-1; 8 nucleotides align to TRBD2. The length of the CDR3 is 14 residues. Trimming at V came to 6 bases and at J to 10 bases, leaving 11 bases not matched to a gene. Germline V gives CDR1 MNHEY, CDR2 SVGAGI. CDR3 sequence reads: CASSPLARGAEQFF. The CDR3 bases are TGTGCCAGCAGCCCATTGGCGCGGGGGGCCGAGCAGTTCTTC.

Only a few counts were recorded for this clonotype. The J gene is TRBJ2-5, the V gene TRBV6-6; possibly TRBD1 or TRBD2 for D (5 bases each). CDR1 and CDR2 (germline): MNHNY, SVGAGI (reference sequence). The CDR3 spans 14 residues. V was trimmed by 5 bases and J by 5 bases, leaving 15 bases between them. CDR3 coding DNA: TGTGCCAGCAGTCAGACGGGGTCAGGGGAGACCCAGTACTTC. Amino acids: CASSQTGSGETQYF.

V usage is TRBV28 and J usage is TRBJ2-5; D call uncertain. CDR1 is MDHEN, CDR2 SYDVKM, per germline. The CDR3 runs to 16 residues. The ends were cut back, 2 bases at V and 1 base at J, with 14 bases in the middle. CDR3 bases: TGTGCCAGCAGTTTAGGGCTCCGCGTGTCCCAAGAGACCCAGTACTTC. This gives the protein CASSLGLRVSQETQYF.

The genes are TRBV6-2 or TRBV6-3 and TRBJ2-3; TRBD2 might be the D (6 bases). The CDR3 is 17 amino acids. V was trimmed by 2 bases and J by 0 bases, leaving 15 bases between them. Germline V CDR1 and CDR2: MNHEY, SVGEGT. The CDR3 protein is CASSYLGVADSTDTQYF. DNA of the CDR3: TGTGCCAGCAGTTACCTCGGGGTAGCGGATAGCACAGATACGCAGTATTTT.

This chain joins TRBV2 and TRBJ2-7, with D possibly matching TRBD2 (6 bases). V was trimmed by 6 bases and J by 3 bases, leaving 9 bases between them. The CDR3 is made up of 12 amino acids. Germline assignment: CDR1 SNHLY and CDR2 FYNNEI. The CDR3 nucleotides read TGTGCCAGCAGCGGGGGAATCTACGAGCAGTACGTC. This encodes CASSGGIYEQYV.

The rearrangement uses TRBV27 and TRBJ2-1, with D uncertain. The CDR3 covers 12 residues. V was cut by 4 bases and J by 10 bases, with 11 bases left in between. The germline V gene encodes CDR1 MNHEY and CDR2 SMNVEV (reference sequence). CDR3 DNA: TGTGCCAGCAGTTGTGATCAGAGGGAGCAGTTCTTC. Protein: CASSCDQREQFF.

The rearrangement uses TRBV19 and TRBJ2-1, with TRBD2 identical over 10 bases. Trimming cost V 4 bases and J 9 bases; bases outside gene matches: 12. Germline V CDR1 and CDR2: LNHDA, SQIVND (reference sequence). This CDR3 contains 16 residues. The CDR3 nucleotides read TGTGCCAGTAGTAACCCTGAGCGGGGGGGCCAGAGTGAGCAGTTCTTC. Translation: CASSNPERGGQSEQFF.

This clonotype has only a few counts. V gene TRBV4-1 combines with J gene TRBJ2-5; tentative D call: TRBD2 (6 bases). This CDR3 contains 15 residues. Germline V lookup: CDR1 MGHRA, CDR2 YSYEKL. V shed 0 bases and J shed 4 bases, with 12 bases lying between them. The CDR3 reads CASSQDRRGIETQYF. DNA for the CDR3: TGCGCCAGCAGCCAAGATCGGCGGGGAATAGAGACCCAGTACTTC.

The V and J genes are TRBV19 and TRBJ1-4; TRBD1 might be the D (6 bases). The germline V and J ends were trimmed by 4 bases and 6 bases, with 12 bases remaining between them. The germline V gene encodes CDR1 LNHDA and CDR2 SQIVND (reference sequence). The CDR3 has 14 amino acids. CDR3 residues: CASSNGGYDEKLFF. The CDR3 coding sequence is TGTGCCAGTAGTAATGGGGGCTACGATGAAAAACTGTTTTTT. Supplemented by reference TRBV19 and TRBJ1-4, the full variable domain reads DGGITQSPKYLFRKEGQNVTLSCEQNLNHDAMYWYRQDPGQGLRLIYYSQIVNDFQKGDIAEGYSVSREKKESFPLTVTSAQKNPTAFYLCASSNGGYDEKLFFGSGTQLSVL.

A word on this clonotype: A read error may be the cause here, since a much bigger clone is one base away. The chain combines TRBV7-6 with TRBJ2-5, with TRBD1 as a possible D gene (5 bases). Germline lookup yields CDR1 SGHVS and CDR2 FNYEAQ. CDR3 length: 14 residues. The CDR3 nucleotides are TGTACCAGCAGCCCAGACAGTCCTCCGGAGACCCAGTACTTC. Translating it yields CTSSPDSPPETQYF.

The CDR3 region has the DNA TGTGCCAGCAGTTACTCAGGCAGGGGAGACTATGGCTACACCTTC. Translating gives CASSYSGRGDYGYTF. This rearrangement joins TRBV6-6 to TRBJ1-2; a weak D match, TRBD1 (6 bases). This CDR3 spans 15 amino acids. V lost 0 bases to trimming and J lost 3 bases, with 11 bases between them. Per the germline V gene, CDR1 is MNHNY and CDR2 is SVGAGI (reference sequence).

There are a few counts of this clonotype. This sequence joins TRBV6-1 and TRBJ2-1; 9 bases map to TRBD2. Germline V lookup: CDR1 MNHNS, CDR2 SASEGT. Trimming removed 2 bases from V and 5 bases from J; junction bases left unmatched: 7. This CDR3 contains 16 residues. This CDR3 is CASSERWSGGNNEQFF. CDR3 in DNA: TGTGCCAGCAGTGAAAGGTGGAGCGGGGGGAACAATGAGCAGTTCTTC.